Following are 4 T cell receptor beta chains from one sample sequenced in a study of shared clonotypes between healthy human individuals. Using immunoSEQ multiplex PCR, the repertoire was profiled, and TCRdb retains in-frame clones only, with some absent. This repertoire shows a few million clones, just under 95% found once; its top ten account for around 1.8%. The naive CD8 population came from CD45RO-negative cells selected for CCR7, without terminally differentiated effector memory CD45RA+ cells. The source material was naive CD8+ T cells from PBMCs. The receptors come from a man aged 18-30 years in good health. Some clones in this sample may be carry-over from other donors' samples.

CDR3 amino acids: CASSLGGGWTNYGYTF. CDR3 bases: TGTGCCAGCAGTTTAGGGGGCGGCTGGACTAACTATGGCTACACCTTC. This chain uses TRBV27 with TRBJ1-2; TRBD1 might be the D (6 bases). The CDR3 covers 16 residues. From germline, CDR1 is MNHEY and CDR2 SMNVEV (reference sequence). Trimming shortened V by 2 bases and J by 0 bases, and 13 bases separated the two germline ends.

The V gene is TRBV21-1, the J gene TRBJ2-6; the D segment call TRBD2 is taken from the table without a DNA check. TRBV21-1 is a pseudogene. CDR3 length equals 15 residues. In nucleotides, the CDR3 is TGTGCCAGCAGCTCGAGGGTGTCTGGGGCCAACGTCCTGACTTTC. Translation gives CASSSRVSGANVLTF.

The genes are TRBV19 and TRBJ1-2; possibly TRBD1 for D (5 bases). CDR1 and CDR2 (germline): LNHDA, SQIVND (reference sequence). The CDR3 spans 16 residues. V lost 5 bases to trimming and J lost 5 bases, with 21 bases between them. As DNA, the CDR3 is TGTGCCAGTAGTTTAAATGGGGCCTCTGTGGGGTATGGCTACACCTTC. Translation gives CASSLNGASVGYGYTF. Using reference TRBV19 and TRBJ1-2 for the parts outside the CDR3, the full variable domain is DGGITQSPKYLFRKEGQNVTLSCEQNLNHDAMYWYRQDPGQGLRLIYYSQIVNDFQKGDIAEGYSVSREKKESFPLTVTSAQKNPTAFYLCASSLNGASVGYGYTFGSGTRLTVV.

This chain joins TRBV11-3 and TRBJ2-5; possible D gene TRBD2, 5 bases. CDR1 and CDR2 from the germline V gene are SGHNT and YENEEA. V was trimmed by 2 bases and J by 4 bases, leaving 11 bases between them. This CDR3 is 14 amino acids long. The CDR3 bases are TGTGCCAGCAGCTTACCGGGGTTGGGAGAGACCCAGTACTTC. It encodes CASSLPGLGETQYF.